These 3 T cell receptor beta chains originate from one sample sequenced in a study of post-analysis software for immune sequencing data. Study results and limitations: In patients, TRBV5-6, TRBV5-1 and TRBV20-1 belonged to five or six TRBV segments found more frequently than in controls.

The TCR beta cDNA libraries contained unique molecular identifiers. TCRdb reanalysed the PCR reads using MiXCR and keeps one entry per CDR3 protein. The table includes 750,000 to 950,000 distinct CDR3 sequences, roughly half detected once. Their recognized antigens are unknown. Sequenced input: blood. These receptors originate from a girl aged 10-17 years with multiple sclerosis.

This chain connects TRBV6-5 to TRBJ2-7; the D call may be TRBD1 or TRBD2 (5 bases each). Germline loops: CDR1 MNHEY, CDR2 SVGAGI. Trimming cost V 4 bases and J 3 bases, with 13 bases left between them. This CDR3 is 14 amino acids long. As DNA, the CDR3 is TGTGCCAGCAGTTCCGGGGCGAGTCTCTACGAGCAGTACTTC. Amino acids: CASSSGASLYEQYF.

This clonotype was detected only a few times. This chain uses TRBV5-8 with TRBJ1-2; D is possibly TRBD1 (6 bases). The length of the CDR3 is 17 residues. V lost 4 bases and J lost 0, with 19 bases in between. Germline assignment: CDR1 SGHTS and CDR2 YDEGEE. This chain's CDR3 is CASSTHRDKSTNYGYTF. CDR3 coding DNA: TGTGCCAGCAGCACGCACCGGGACAAGTCTACTAACTATGGCTACACCTTC.

The sample holds a few counts of this clonotype. The chain uses TRBV6-2 or TRBV6-3 and TRBJ2-7; 10 bases match TRBD2. The CDR3 totals 15 residues. Germline V gene data show CDR1 as MNHEY and CDR2 as SVGEGT. After removal of 8 bases from V and 4 bases from J, the junction contained 11 bases not matched to a gene. The CDR3 DNA reads as TGTGCCAGCCGTACCGCTAGCGGGAGTGCATACGAGCAGTACTTC. The encoded protein is CASRTASGSAYEQYF.